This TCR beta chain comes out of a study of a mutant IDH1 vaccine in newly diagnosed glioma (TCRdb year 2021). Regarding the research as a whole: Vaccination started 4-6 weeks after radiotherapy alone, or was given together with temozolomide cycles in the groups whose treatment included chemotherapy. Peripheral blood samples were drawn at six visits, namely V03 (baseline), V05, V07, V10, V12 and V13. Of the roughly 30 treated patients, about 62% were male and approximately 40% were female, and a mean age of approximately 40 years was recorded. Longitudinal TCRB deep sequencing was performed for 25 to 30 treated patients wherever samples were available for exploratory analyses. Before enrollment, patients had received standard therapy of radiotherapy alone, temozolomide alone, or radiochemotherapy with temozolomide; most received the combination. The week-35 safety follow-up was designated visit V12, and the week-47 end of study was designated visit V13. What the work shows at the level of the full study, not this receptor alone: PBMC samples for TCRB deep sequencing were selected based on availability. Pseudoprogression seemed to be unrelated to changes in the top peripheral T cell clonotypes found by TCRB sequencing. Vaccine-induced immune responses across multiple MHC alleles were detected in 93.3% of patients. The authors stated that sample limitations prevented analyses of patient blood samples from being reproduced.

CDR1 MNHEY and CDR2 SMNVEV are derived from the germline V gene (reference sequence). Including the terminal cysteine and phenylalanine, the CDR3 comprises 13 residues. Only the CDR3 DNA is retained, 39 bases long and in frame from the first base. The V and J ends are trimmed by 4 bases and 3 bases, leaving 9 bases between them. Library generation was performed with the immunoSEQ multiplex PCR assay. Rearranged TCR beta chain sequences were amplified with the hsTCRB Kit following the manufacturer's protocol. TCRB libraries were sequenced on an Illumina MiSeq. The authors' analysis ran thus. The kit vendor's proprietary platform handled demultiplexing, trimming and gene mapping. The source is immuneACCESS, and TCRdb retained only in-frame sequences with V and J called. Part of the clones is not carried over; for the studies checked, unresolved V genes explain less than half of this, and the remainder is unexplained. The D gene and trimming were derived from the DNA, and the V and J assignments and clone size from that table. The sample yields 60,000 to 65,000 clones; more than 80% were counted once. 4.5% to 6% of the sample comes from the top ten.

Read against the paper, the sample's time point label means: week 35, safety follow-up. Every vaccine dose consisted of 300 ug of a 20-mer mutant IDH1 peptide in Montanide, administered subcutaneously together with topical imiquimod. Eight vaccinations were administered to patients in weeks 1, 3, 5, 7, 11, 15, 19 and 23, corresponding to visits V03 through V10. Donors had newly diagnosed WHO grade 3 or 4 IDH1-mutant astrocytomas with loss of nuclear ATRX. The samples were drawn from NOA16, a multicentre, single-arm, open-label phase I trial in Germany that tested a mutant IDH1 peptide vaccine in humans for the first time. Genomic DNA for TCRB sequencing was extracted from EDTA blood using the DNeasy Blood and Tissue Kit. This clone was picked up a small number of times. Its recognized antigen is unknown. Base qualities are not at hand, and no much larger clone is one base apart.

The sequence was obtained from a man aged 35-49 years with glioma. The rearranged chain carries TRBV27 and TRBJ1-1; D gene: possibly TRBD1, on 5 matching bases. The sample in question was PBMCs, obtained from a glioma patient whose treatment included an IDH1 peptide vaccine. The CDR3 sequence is CASSWGGDTEAFF. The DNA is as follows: TGTGCCAGCAGTTGGGGGGGGGACACTGAAGCTTTCTTT.